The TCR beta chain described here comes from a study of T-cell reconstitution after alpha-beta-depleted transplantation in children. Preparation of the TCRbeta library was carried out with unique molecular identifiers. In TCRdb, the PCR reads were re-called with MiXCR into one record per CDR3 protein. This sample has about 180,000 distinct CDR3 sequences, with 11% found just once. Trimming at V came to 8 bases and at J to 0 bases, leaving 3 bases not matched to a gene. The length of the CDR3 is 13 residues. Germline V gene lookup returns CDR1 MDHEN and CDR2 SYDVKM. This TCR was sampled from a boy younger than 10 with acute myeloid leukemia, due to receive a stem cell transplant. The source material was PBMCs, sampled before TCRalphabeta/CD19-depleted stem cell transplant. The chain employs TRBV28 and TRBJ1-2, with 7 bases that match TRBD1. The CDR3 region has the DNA TGTGCCAGCGGGACAGCTTCTAACTATGGCTACACCTTC. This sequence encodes CASGTASNYGYTF.